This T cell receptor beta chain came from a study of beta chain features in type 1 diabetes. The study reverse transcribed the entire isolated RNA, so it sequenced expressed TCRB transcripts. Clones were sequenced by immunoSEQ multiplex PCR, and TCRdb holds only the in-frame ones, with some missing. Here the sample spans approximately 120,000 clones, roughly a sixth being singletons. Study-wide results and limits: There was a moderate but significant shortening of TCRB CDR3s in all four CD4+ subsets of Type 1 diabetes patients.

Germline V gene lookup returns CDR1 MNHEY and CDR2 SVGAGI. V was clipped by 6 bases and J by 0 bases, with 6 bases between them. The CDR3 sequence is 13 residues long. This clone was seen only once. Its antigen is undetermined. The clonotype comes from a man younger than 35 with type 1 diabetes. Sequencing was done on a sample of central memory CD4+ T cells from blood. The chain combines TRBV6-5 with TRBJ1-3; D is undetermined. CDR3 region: CASRENSGNTIYF. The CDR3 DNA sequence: TGTGCCAGCAGGGAGAACTCTGGAAACACCATATATTTT.